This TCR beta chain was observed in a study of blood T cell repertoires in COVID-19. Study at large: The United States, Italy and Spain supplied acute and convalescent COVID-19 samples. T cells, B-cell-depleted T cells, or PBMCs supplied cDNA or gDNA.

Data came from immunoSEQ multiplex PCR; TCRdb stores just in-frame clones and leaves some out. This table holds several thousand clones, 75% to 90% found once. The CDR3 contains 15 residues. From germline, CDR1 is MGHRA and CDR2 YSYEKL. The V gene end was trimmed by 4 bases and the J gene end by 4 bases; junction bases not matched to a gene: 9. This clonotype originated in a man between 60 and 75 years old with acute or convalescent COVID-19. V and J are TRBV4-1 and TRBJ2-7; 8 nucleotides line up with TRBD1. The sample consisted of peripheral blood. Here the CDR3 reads CASSPWQGAGYEQYF. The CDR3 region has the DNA TGCGCCAGCAGCCCGTGGCAGGGGGCAGGGTACGAGCAGTACTTC.